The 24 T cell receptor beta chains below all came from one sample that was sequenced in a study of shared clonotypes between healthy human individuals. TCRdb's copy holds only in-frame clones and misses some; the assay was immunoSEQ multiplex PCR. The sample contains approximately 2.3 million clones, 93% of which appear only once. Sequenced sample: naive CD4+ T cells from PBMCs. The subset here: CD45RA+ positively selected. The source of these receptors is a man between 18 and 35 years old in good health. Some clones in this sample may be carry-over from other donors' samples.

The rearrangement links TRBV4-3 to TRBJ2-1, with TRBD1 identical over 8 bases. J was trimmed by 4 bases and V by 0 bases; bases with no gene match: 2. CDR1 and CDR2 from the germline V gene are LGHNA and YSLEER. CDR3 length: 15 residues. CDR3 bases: TGCGCCAGCAGCCAAGATTACAGGGGGTACAATGAGCAGTTCTTC. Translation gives CASSQDYRGYNEQFF.

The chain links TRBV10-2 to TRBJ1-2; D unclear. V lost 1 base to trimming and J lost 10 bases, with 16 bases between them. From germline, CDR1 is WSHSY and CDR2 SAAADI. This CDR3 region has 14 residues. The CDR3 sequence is CASSEYRGSEDYTF. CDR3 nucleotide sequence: TGCGCCAGCAGTGAGTACCGGGGATCTGAAGACTACACCTTC.

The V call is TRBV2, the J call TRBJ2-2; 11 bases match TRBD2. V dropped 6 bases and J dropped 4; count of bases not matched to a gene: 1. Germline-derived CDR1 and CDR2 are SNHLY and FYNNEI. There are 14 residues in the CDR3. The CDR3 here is CASRGTSGTGELFF. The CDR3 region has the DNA TGTGCCAGCAGGGGGACTAGCGGCACCGGGGAGCTGTTTTTT.

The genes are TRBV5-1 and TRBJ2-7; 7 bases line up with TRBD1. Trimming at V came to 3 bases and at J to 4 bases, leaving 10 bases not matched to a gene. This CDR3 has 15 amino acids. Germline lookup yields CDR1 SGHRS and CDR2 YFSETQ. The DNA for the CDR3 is TGCGCCAGCAGCTCAACAGGGGCCGGCGGATACGAGCAGTACTTC. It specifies CASSSTGAGGYEQYF.

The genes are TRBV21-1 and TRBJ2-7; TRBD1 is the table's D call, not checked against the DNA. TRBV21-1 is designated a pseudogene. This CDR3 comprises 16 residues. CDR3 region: CASSGGTGGSFYEQYF. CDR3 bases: TGTGCCAGCAGCGGAGGGACAGGGGGAAGCTTCTACGAGCAGTACTTC.

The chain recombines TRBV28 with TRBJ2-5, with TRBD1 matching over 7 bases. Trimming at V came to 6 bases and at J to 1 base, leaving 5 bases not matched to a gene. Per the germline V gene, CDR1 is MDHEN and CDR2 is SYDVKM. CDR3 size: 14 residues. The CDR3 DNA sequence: TGTGCCAGCAGCCCGGGACAGCTCCAAGAGACCCAGTACTTC. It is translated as CASSPGQLQETQYF. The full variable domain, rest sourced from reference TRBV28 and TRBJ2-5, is DVKVTQSSRYLVKRTGEKVFLECVQDMDHENMFWYRQDPGLGLRLIYFSYDVKMKEKGDIPEGYSVSREKKERFSLILESASTNQTSMYLCASSPGQLQETQYFGPGTRLLVL.

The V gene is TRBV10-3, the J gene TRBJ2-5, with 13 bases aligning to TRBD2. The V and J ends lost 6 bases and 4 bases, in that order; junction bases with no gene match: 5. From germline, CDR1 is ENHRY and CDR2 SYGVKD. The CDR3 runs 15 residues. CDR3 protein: CAISQLAGGPETQYF. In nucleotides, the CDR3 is TGTGCCATCAGCCAACTAGCGGGAGGGCCAGAGACCCAGTACTTC.

The CDR3 DNA sequence: TGTGCCAGCAGTTATAACAAAGGAGGCTACGAGCAGTACTTC. This encodes CASSYNKGGYEQYF. V is TRBV6-5 and J is TRBJ2-7; D is perhaps TRBD2 (5 bases). V lost 3 bases and J lost 3, with 12 bases in between. This CDR3 region has 14 residues. CDR1 is MNHEY and CDR2 is SVGAGI in the germline V gene.

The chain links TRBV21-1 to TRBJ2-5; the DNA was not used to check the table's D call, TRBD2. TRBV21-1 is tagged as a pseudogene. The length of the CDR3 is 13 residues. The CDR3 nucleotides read TGTGCCAGCAGCAAGCGGACTATGGAGACCCAGTACTTC. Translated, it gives CASSKRTMETQYF.

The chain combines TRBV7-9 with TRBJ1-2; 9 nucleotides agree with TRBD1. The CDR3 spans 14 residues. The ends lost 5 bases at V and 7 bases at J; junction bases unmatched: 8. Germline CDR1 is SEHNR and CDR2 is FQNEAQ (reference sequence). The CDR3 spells CASSDRDRVAGYTF. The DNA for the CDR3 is TGTGCCAGCAGCGATCGGGACAGGGTGGCTGGCTACACCTTC.

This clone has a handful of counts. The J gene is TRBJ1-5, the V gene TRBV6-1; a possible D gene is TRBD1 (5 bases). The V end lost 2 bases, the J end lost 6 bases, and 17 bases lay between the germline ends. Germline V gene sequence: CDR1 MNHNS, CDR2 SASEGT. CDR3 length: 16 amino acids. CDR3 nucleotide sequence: TGTGCCAGCAGTGAAATATGGGGCAGGACCCTTCAGCCCCAGCATTTT. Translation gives CASSEIWGRTLQPQHF.

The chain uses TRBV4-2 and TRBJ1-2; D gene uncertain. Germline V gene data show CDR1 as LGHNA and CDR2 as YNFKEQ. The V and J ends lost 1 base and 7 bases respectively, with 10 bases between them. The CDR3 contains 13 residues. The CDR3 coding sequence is TGTGCCAGCAGCCAAGCTGGCACAGCTGGCTACACCTTC. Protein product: CASSQAGTAGYTF.

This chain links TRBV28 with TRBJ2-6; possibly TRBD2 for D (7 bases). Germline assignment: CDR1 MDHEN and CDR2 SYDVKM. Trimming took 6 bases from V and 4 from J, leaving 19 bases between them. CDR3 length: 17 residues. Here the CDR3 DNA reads TGTGCCAGCAGATACCCTACGGGGGGCCCCGGGGCCAACGTCCTGACTTTC. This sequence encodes CASRYPTGGPGANVLTF.

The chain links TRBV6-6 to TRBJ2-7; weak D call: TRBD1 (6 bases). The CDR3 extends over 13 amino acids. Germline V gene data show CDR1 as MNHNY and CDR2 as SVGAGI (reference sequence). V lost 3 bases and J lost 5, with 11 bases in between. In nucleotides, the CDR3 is TGTGCCAGCAGTTATAAGAACAGGGACGAGCAGTACTTC. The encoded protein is CASSYKNRDEQYF.

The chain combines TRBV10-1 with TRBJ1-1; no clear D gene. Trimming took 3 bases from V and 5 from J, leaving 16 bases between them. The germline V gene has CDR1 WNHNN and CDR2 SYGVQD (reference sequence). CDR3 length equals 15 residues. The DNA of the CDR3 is TGCGCCAGCAGTGAAATCAGAGCCCCAGGAACTGAAGCTTTCTTT. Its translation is CASSEIRAPGTEAFF.

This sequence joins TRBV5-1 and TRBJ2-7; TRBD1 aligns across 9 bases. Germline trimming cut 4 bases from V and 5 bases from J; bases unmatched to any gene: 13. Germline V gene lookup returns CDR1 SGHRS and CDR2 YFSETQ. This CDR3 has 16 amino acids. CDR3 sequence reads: CASSASGTGYVNEQYF. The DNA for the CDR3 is TGCGCCAGCAGCGCCTCCGGGACAGGGTATGTAAACGAGCAGTACTTC.

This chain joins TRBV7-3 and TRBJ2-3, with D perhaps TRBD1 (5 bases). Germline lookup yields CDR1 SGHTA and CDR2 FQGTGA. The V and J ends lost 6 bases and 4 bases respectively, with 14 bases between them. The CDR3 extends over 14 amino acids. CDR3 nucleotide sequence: TGTGCCAGCAGATCAGGTTTAGGGGCAGATACGCAGTATTTT. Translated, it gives CASRSGLGADTQYF.

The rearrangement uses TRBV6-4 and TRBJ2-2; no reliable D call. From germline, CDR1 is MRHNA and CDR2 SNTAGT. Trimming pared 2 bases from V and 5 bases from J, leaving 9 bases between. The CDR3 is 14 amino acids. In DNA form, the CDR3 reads TGTGCCAGCAGTGACAGGGCGTCGACCGGGGAGCTGTTTTTT. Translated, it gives CASSDRASTGELFF.

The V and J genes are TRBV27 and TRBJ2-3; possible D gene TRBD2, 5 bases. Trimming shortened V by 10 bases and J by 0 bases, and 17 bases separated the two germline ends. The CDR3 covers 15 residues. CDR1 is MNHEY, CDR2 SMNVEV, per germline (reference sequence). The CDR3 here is CATSYGVSSTDTQYF. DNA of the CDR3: TGTGCCACCTCTTACGGGGTCTCTAGCACAGATACGCAGTATTTT.

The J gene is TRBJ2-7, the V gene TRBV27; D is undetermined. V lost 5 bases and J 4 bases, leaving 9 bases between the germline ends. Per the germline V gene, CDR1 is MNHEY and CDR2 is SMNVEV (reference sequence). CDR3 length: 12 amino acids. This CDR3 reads CASSRNLYEQYF. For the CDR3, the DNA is TGTGCCAGCAGTCGGAACCTTTACGAGCAGTACTTC.

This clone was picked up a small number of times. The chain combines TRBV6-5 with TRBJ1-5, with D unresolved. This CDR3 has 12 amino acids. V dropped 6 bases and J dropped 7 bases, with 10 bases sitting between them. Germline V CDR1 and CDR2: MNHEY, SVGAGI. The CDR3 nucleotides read TGTGCCAGCAGCCAAGGGCGACAGCCCCAGCATTTT. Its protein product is CASSQGRQPQHF.

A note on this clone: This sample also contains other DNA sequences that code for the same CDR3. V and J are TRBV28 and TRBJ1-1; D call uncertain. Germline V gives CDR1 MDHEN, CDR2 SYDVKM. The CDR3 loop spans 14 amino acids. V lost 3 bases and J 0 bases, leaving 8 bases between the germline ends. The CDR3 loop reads CASSLGSMNTEAFF. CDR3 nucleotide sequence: TGTGCCAGCAGTTTGGGCAGTATGAACACTGAAGCTTTCTTT.

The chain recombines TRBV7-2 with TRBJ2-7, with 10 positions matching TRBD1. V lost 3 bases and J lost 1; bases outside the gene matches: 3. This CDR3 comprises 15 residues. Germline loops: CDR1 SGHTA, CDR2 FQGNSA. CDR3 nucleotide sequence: TGTGCCAGCAGCTTGGGACAGGGGCAATCCTACGAGCAGTACTTC. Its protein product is CASSLGQGQSYEQYF.

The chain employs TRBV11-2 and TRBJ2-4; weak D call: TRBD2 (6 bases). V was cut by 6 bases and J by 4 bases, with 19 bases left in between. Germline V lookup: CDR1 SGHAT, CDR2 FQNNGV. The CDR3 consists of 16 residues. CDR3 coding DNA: TGTGCCAGCAGTTCCCTCCGGGAGACTTTAAAAAACATTCAGTACTTC. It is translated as CASSSLRETLKNIQYF.